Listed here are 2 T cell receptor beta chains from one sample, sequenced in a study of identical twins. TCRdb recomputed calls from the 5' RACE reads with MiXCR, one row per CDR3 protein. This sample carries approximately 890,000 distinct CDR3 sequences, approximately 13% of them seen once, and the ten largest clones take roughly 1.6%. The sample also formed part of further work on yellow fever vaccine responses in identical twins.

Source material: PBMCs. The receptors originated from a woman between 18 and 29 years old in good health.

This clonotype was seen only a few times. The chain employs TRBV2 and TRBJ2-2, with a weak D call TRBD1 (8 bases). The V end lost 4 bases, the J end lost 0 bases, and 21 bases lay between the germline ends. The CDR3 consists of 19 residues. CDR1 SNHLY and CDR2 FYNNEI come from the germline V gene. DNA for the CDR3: TGTGCCAGCAGTGCGGGAGGACAGGGAGGTGTCACGAACACCGGGGAGCTGTTTTTT. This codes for CASSAGGQGGVTNTGELFF.

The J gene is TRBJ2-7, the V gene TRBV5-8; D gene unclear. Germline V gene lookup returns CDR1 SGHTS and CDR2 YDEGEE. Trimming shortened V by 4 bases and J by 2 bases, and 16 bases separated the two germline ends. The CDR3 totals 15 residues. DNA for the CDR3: TGTGCCAGCAGCGTGACCCCAGGTTTTACCTACGAGCAGTACGTC. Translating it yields CASSVTPGFTYEQYV.